This T cell receptor beta chain was captured by sequencing in a study of early T cells in non-severe SARS-CoV-2 infection. TCRdb redid the calling of the 5' RACE reads with MiXCR, one entry per CDR3 protein. The sample yields around 40,000 distinct CDR3 sequences, around a tenth seen once. Sequencing was done on a sample of whole blood. The TCR originated in an adult who was a healthcare worker with PCR-confirmed SARS-CoV-2 infection or an uninfected control (not recorded which).

CDR3 in amino acids: CASSSAGGTYNEQFF. In DNA form, the CDR3 reads TGTGCCAGCAGTTCTGCAGGGGGCACCTACAATGAGCAGTTCTTC. The chain combines TRBV6-2 or TRBV6-3 with TRBJ2-1, with 8 nucleotides matching TRBD1. With V trimmed by 4 bases and J by 2 bases, 4 bases remained unmatched. The CDR3 runs 15 residues. Looked up from germline, CDR1 is MNHEY and CDR2 is SVGEGT.